This TCR beta chain was found in a study of identical twins. In germline, CDR1 is MDHEN, CDR2 SYDVKM. The CDR3 is made up of 16 amino acids. The J segment lost 0 bases and the V segment lost 3 bases, leaving 7 bases of the junction unmatched. TCRdb ran MiXCR on the 5' RACE reads and lists one entry per CDR3 protein. The repertoire has hundreds of thousands of distinct CDR3 sequences, roughly 7.2% of them found once; the top ten carry 1.6%. Broader study findings: A lower insertion count was a feature of abundant cord blood beta clonotypes, with no such feature in memory repertoires. Invariant MAIT and iNKT cells are populations that could partly confound zero-insertion analyses. An excess of low generation probability was shown by twin-shared out-of-frame alpha sequences. Among monozygotic twins, out-of-frame TCR alpha sharing exceeded what models predicted.

Points on this clonotype: Its antigen remains unidentified.

These data also formed part of another study, on yellow fever vaccine responses in identical twins.

J is TRBJ1-1 and V is TRBV28; 7 bases align to TRBD1. The sequenced sample was PBMCs. The TCR comes from a woman between 18 and 30 years old in good health. The CDR3, as DNA: TGTGCCAGCAGTTTTGAGGCAGGGGGGATGAACACTGAAGCTTTCTTT. Translation gives CASSFEAGGMNTEAFF.